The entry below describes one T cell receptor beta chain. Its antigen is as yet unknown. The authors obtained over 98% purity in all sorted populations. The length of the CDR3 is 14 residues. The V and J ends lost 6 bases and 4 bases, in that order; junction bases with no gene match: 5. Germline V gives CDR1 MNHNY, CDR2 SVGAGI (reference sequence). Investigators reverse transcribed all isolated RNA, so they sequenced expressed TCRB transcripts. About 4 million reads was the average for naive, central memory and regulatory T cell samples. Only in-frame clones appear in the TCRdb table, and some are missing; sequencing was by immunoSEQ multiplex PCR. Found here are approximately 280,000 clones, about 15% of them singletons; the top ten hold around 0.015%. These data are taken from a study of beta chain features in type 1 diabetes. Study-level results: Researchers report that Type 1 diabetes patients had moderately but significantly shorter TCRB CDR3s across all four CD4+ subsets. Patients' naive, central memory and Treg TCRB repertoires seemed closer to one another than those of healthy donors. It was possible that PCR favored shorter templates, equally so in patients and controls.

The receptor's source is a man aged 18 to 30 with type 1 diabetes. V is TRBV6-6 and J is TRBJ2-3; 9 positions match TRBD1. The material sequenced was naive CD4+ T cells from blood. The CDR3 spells CASRGGQGADTQYF. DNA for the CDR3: TGTGCCAGCAGGGGGGGACAGGGCGCAGATACGCAGTATTTT.